This paragraph reports one T cell receptor (beta chain). The same CDR3 arises from other DNA sequences in this sample as well. The CDR3 has 16 residues. The germline CDR1 and CDR2 sequences are SGHNT and YENEEA. Trimming cost V 5 bases and J 1 base; bases outside gene matches: 4. This sample stems from a study of blood T cell repertoires in COVID-19. Study in general: T cells, B-cell-depleted T cells, or PBMCs provided the cDNA or gDNA that served as material.

TCRdb's copy holds only in-frame clones and misses some; the assay was immunoSEQ multiplex PCR. This sample has about 54,000 clones, with 90% found just once. Input material: peripheral blood. The sequence was obtained from a woman between 40 and 55 years old with active COVID-19. The chain has TRBV11-3 and TRBJ2-5; 13 bases line up with TRBD2. CDR3 sequence (DNA): TGTGCCAGCAGCCCCGGGACTAGCGGGGTCCAAGAGACCCAGTACTTC. It translates to CASSPGTSGVQETQYF.